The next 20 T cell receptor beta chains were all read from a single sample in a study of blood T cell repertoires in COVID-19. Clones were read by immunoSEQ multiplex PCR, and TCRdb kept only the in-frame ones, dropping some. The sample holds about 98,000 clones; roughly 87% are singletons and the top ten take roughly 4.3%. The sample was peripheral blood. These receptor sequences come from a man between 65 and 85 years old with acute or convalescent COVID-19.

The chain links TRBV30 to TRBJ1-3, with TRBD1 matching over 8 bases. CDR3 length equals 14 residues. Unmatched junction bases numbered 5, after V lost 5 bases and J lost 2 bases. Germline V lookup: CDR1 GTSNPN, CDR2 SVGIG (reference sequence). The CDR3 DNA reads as TGTGCCTGGGATACAGGGGGGACTGGAAACACCATATATTTT. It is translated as CAWDTGGTGNTIYF.

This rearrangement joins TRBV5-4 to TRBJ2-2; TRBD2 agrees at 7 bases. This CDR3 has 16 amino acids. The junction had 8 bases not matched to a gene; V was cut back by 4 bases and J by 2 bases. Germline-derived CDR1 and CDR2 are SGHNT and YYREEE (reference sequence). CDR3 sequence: CASSPVSGVNTGELFF. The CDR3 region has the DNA TGTGCCAGCAGCCCGGTCAGCGGGGTAAACACCGGGGAGCTGTTTTTT.

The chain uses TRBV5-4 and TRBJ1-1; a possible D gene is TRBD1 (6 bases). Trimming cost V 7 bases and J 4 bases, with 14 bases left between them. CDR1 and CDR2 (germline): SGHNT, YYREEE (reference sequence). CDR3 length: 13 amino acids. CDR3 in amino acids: CASYREKGTEAFF. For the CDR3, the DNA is TGTGCCAGCTACAGGGAAAAAGGCACTGAAGCTTTCTTT.

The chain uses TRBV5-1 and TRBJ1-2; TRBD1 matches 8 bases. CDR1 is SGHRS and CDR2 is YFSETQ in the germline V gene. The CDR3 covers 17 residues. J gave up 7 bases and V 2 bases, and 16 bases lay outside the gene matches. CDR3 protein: CASSFAPGQEARGGYTF. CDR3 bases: TGCGCCAGCAGCTTCGCCCCGGGACAGGAAGCTCGGGGTGGCTACACCTTC.

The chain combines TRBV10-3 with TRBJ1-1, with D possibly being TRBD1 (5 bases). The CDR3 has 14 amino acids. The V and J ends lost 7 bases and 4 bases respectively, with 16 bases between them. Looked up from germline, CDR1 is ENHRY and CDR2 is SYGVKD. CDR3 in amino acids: CAINPDGRGTEAFF. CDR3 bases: TGTGCCATCAATCCGGACGGGAGGGGCACTGAAGCTTTCTTT.

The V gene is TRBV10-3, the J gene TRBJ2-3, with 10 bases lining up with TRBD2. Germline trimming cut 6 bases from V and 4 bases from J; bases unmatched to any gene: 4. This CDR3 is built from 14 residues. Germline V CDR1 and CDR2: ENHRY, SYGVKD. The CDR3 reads CAIRPGLAADTQYF. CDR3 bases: TGTGCCATCAGACCCGGACTAGCGGCAGATACGCAGTATTTT.

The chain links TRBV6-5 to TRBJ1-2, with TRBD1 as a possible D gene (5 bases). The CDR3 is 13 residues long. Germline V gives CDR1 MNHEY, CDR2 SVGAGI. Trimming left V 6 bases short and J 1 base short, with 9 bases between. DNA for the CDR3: TGTGCCAGCAGCGCCAGGGTTAACTATGGCTACACCTTC. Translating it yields CASSARVNYGYTF.

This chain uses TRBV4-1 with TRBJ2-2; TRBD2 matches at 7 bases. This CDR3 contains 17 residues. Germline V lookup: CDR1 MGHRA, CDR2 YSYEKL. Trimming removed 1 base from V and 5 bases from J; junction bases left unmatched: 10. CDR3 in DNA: TGCGCCAGCAGCCAAGGAGCGGGATACGCGGGAACCGGGGAGCTGTTTTTT. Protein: CASSQGAGYAGTGELFF.

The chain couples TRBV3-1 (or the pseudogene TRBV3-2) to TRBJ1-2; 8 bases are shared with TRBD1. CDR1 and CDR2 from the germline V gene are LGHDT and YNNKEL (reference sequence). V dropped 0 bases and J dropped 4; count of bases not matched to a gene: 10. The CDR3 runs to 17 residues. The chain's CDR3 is CASSQDPAGGASYGYTF. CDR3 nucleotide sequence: TGTGCCAGCAGCCAAGATCCTGCAGGGGGCGCATCCTATGGCTACACCTTC.

CDR3 bases: TGTGCCAGCAGCGTTACAGGGGGCCTTAACTATGGCTACACCTTC. It translates to CASSVTGGLNYGYTF. J is TRBJ1-2 and V is TRBV7-9; 9 bases are a match to TRBD1. CDR1 and CDR2 (germline): SEHNR, FQNEAQ (reference sequence). V was pared by 5 bases and J by 1 base, with 5 bases of the junction left unmatched. CDR3 size: 15 residues.

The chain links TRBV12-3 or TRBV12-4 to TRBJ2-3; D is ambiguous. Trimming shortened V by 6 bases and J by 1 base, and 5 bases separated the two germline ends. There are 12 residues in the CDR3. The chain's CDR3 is CASSRGTDTQYF. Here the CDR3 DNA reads TGTGCCAGCAGCCGAGGCACAGATACGCAGTATTTT.

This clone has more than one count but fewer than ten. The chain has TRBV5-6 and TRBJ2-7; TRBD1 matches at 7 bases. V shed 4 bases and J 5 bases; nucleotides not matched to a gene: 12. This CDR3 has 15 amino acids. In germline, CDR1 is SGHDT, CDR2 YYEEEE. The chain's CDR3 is CASSLLHRGGHEQYF. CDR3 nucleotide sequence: TGTGCCAGCAGCCTACTTCACAGGGGTGGTCACGAGCAGTACTTC.

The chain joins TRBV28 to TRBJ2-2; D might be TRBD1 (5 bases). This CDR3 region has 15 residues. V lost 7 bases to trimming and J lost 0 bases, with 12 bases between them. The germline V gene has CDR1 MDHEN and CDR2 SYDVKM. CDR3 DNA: TGTGCCAGCACCTGGGGCGGCACGAACACCGGGGAGCTGTTTTTT. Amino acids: CASTWGGTNTGELFF.

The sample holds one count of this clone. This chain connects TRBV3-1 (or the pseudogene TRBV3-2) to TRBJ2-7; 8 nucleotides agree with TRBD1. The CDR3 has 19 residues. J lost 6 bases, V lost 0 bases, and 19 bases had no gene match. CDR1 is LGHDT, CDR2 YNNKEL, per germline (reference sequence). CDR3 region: CASSQEGATWTGTPLEQYF. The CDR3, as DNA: TGTGCCAGCAGCCAAGAAGGAGCTACCTGGACAGGGACACCCCTCGAGCAGTACTTC.

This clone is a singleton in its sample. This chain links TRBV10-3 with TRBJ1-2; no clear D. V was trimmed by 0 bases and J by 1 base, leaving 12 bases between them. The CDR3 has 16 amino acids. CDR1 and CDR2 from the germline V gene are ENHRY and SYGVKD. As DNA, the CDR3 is TGTGCCATCAGTGAGTCGCCGGAGTATAGTAACTATGGCTACACCTTC. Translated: CAISESPEYSNYGYTF.

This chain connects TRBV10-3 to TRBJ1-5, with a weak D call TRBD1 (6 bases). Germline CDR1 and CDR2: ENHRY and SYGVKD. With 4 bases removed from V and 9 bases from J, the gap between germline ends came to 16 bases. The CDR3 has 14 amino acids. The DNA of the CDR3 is TGTGCCATCAGTGCCGGGGGGGGCCAGGCGCCCCAGCATTTT. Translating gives CAISAGGGQAPQHF.

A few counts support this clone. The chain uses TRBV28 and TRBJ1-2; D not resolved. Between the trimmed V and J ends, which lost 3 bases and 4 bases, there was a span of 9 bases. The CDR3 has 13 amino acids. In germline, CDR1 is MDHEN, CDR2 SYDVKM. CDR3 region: CASSFPPGYGYTF. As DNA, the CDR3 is TGTGCCAGCAGTTTCCCGCCGGGCTATGGCTACACCTTC.

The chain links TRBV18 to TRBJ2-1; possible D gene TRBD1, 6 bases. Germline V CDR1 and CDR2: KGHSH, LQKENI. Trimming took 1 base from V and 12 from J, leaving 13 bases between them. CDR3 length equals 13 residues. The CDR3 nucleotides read TGTGCCAGCTCACCACTACAGGGCCCTGGGCAGTTCTTC. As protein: CASSPLQGPGQFF.

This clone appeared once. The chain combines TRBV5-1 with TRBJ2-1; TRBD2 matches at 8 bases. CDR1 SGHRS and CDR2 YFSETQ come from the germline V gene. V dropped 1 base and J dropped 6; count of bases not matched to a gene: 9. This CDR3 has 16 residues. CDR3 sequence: CASSLPGTSYGNEQFF. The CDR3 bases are TGCGCCAGCAGCTTGCCCGGGACTAGTTACGGCAATGAGCAGTTCTTC. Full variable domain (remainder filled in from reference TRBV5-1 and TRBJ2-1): KAGVTQTPRYLIKTRGQQVTLSCSPISGHRSVSWYQQTPGQGLQFLFEYFSETQRNKGNFPGRFSGRQFSNSRSEMNVSTLELGDSALYLCASSLPGTSYGNEQFFGPGTRLTVL.

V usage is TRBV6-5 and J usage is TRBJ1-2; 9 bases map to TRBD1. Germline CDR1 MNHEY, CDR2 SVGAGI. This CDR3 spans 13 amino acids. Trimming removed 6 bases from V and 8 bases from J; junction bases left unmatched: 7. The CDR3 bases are TGTGCCAGCAGGGGACAGGGAGTAAAAGGCTACACCTTC. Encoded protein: CASRGQGVKGYTF.